This T cell receptor (beta chain) stems from a study of cytomegalovirus exposure and HLA in healthy donors. Both 60 Vbeta primers and 13 Jbeta primers went into the PCR. The data were produced by immunoSEQ multiplex PCR, yet TCRdb's version contains in-frame clones alone and is incomplete. Of some 87,000 clones detected, about three quarters appear once; the ten largest clones hold less than 9.5%. The V and J ends lost 5 bases and 7 bases, in that order; junction bases with no gene match: 7. The CDR3 spans 14 residues. CDR1 and CDR2 from the germline V gene are LNHDA and SQIVND (reference sequence). Sequencing was performed on PBMCs. The sequence was obtained from a man between 45 and 60 years old in good health and CMV-seropositive. The V call is TRBV19, the J call TRBJ1-4; 7 nucleotides match TRBD1. CDR3 sequence: CASSSDREGEKLFF. Here the CDR3 DNA reads TGTGCCAGTAGTTCCGACAGGGAAGGTGAAAAACTGTTTTTT. Full variable domain (rest looked up from reference TRBV19 and TRBJ1-4): DGGITQSPKYLFRKEGQNVTLSCEQNLNHDAMYWYRQDPGQGLRLIYYSQIVNDFQKGDIAEGYSVSREKKESFPLTVTSAQKNPTAFYLCASSSDREGEKLFFGSGTQLSVL.